This T cell receptor beta chain was retrieved from a study of post-analysis software for immune sequencing data. Overall study results and limits: Strong co-clustering by F measure was evident for samples that had been prepared in the same batch. Compared with controls, patients had more of about 5 TRBV segments, including TRBV5-6, TRBV5-1 and TRBV20-1.

Turning to this clonotype: The antigen is unknown.

The germline V gene has CDR1 MGHDK and CDR2 SYGVNS. The CDR3 covers 14 residues. Deletions cut 6 bases from V and 6 bases from J, with 15 bases between. Presence of unique molecular identifiers characterized the TCR beta cDNA libraries. TCRdb processed the PCR reads anew with MiXCR; each CDR3 protein has one entry. The table records about 770,000 distinct CDR3 sequences, more than 45% of them present only once. This clonotype originated in a girl under 18 with multiple sclerosis. J is TRBJ2-1 and V is TRBV25-1; D is unresolved. Sequences were obtained from blood. As DNA, the CDR3 is TGTGCCAGCAGCCGGACGCCCGAGCCCAATGAGCAGTTCTTC. It translates to CASSRTPEPNEQFF.